The rows below give T cell receptor beta chains drawn from one sample of a study of shared clonotypes between healthy human individuals. Sequencing was performed with immunoSEQ multiplex PCR; in TCRdb, only in-frame clones are kept and a portion is missing. The repertoire has approximately 110,000 clones, 67% of them found once; the top ten carry around 26%. Sequencing used memory CD8+ T cells sorted from blood. Every receptor here comes from a woman aged 25 to 45 in good health. Both conserved end residues are part of each CDR3. Each record gives: V gene, D gene, clone size, CDR3 length, J gene, CDR3 DNA, CDR3 protein. A D gene is named only where the DNA matches it firmly. Clone size appears in some rows only: once, few, many, or a class for an expanded clone.

TRBV4-1,NA,few,15,TRBJ2-1,TGCGCCAGCAGCCAGACCGGGACCGTCAAGACGGAGCAGTTCTTC,CASSQTGTVKTEQFF
TRBV5-1,TRBD1,NA,17,TRBJ1-1,TGCGCCAGCAGCTTGGACCGGGACAGGGGGCCGTACACTGAAGCTTTCTTT,CASSLDRDRGPYTEAFF
TRBV5-6,NA,NA,14,TRBJ2-7,TGTGCCAGCAGCTTGGGCGACGGGGGCTACGAGCAGTACTTC,CASSLGDGGYEQYF
TRBV18,NA,NA,14,TRBJ2-7,TGTGCCAGCTCACCTGGGAAGGGTTGGGTCGAGCAGTACTTC,CASSPGKGWVEQYF
TRBV11-2,NA,NA,14,TRBJ2-7,TGTGCCAGCAGCTTGTTTACGGGGCCCTACGAGCAGTACTTC,CASSLFTGPYEQYF
TRBV11-2,TRBD2,NA,15,TRBJ2-7,TGTGCCAGCAGCTCAAAGCGGGAAAGCCTCTACGAGCAGTACTTC,CASSSKRESLYEQYF
TRBV2,TRBD2,many,13,TRBJ2-7,TGTGCCAGCAGTGCGGGACTAGCCTACGAGCAGTACTTC,CASSAGLAYEQYF
TRBV5-4,TRBD2,NA,18,TRBJ2-1,TGTGCCAGCAGCCCCTCGGGAAGCGGGAGAAGTTCCTACAATGAGCAGTTCTTC,CASSPSGSGRSSYNEQFF
TRBV27,TRBD1,NA,14,TRBJ2-1,TGTGCCAGCAGCCCGGACAGGGGGCTTGGGGAGCAGTTCTTC,CASSPDRGLGEQFF
TRBV2,NA,many,16,TRBJ1-1,TGTGCCAGCAAGAAAGGGCTTGGGGTTACGAACACTGAAGCTTTCTTT,CASKKGLGVTNTEAFF
TRBV10-3,TRBD2,many,15,TRBJ2-7,TGTGCCAGCAGGCCGGGACTAGCGGGACGCTACGAGCAGTACTTC,CASRPGLAGRYEQYF
TRBV10-2,NA,few,11,TRBJ2-7,TGCGCCAGCGGCCCCACGTACGAGCAGTACTTC,CASGPTYEQYF
TRBV30,NA,NA,14,TRBJ1-1,TGTGCCTGGAGCAAAACCAGGGTGAACACTGAAGCTTTCTTT,CAWSKTRVNTEAFF
TRBV19,NA,many,15,TRBJ2-1,TGTGCCAGTAGTTCCGGGACTTACGACTACAATGAGCAGTTCTTC,CASSSGTYDYNEQFF
TRBV28,NA,NA,14,TRBJ2-7,TGTGCCAGCAGTTTAGGGGTTTCTCTCGGTGGGCAGTACTTC,CASSLGVSLGGQYF
TRBV9,NA,NA,14,TRBJ2-5,TGTGCCAGCAGCGTAGGGGGACTCCAAGAGACCCAGTACTTC,CASSVGGLQETQYF
TRBV7-9,TRBD1,NA,15,TRBJ1-1,TGTGCCAGCAGCGAGACAGGGGGCGCGAACACTGAAGCTTTCTTT,CASSETGGANTEAFF
TRBV19,NA,NA,13,TRBJ2-3,TGTGCCAGCAAGGCCGCAGACACAGATACGCAGTATTTT,CASKAADTDTQYF
TRBV19,TRBD2,few,16,TRBJ2-7,TGTGCCAGTAGCCCGCACTCGGGACTAGCGGGAGGCGAGCAGTACTTC,CASSPHSGLAGGEQYF